The 9 T cell receptor beta chains given below trace back to one sample, sequenced in a study of blood T cells in healthy people across ages. Primed by a sample-barcoded 5' primer and a J-beta primer mix, a second PCR proceeded for about 7 to 11 cycles. TCRdb re-analysed the 5' RACE reads in MiXCR, keeping a single row per CDR3 protein. The sample shows more than 1.4 million distinct CDR3 sequences, roughly 40% of them seen only once. Sequencing was performed on blood. The receptor set was obtained from a woman younger than 30 in good health.

The V call is TRBV20-1, the J call TRBJ2-3, with 11 bases lining up with TRBD2. CDR1 is DFQATT and CDR2 is SNEGSKA in the germline V gene (reference sequence). Trimming removed 2 bases from V and 1 base from J; junction bases left unmatched: 2. CDR3 size: 15 residues. CDR3 DNA: TGCAGTGCTAGACAACTAGCGGGGGGCACAGATACGCAGTATTTT. The encoded protein is CSARQLAGGTDTQYF.

The V call is TRBV7-3, the J call TRBJ1-6, with TRBD1 as a possible D gene (6 bases). The CDR3 extends over 16 amino acids. V lost 5 bases and J 10 bases, leaving 21 bases between the germline ends. Per germline, CDR1 SGHTA and CDR2 FQGTGA. The CDR3 loop is CASSPGALGQYSPLHF. The CDR3 DNA sequence: TGTGCCAGCAGCCCGGGGGCCCTAGGTCAATACTCACCCCTCCACTTT.

The chain is built from TRBV12-3 or TRBV12-4 and TRBJ2-7, with 8 bases aligning to TRBD1. The CDR3 extends over 16 amino acids. V lost 4 bases, J lost 6 bases, and 14 bases stayed unmatched. CDR3 amino acids: CASSSGQGRVQSEQYF. The CDR3 DNA reads TGTGCCAGCAGTTCCGGACAGGGTCGTGTACAGAGCGAGCAGTACTTC.

The chain is built from TRBV20-1 and TRBJ2-3; the match to TRBD1 covers 8 bases. Per germline, CDR1 DFQATT and CDR2 SNEGSKA (reference sequence). The CDR3 covers 16 residues. V lost 3 bases, J lost 5 bases, and 13 bases stayed unmatched. CDR3 in DNA: TGCAGTGCTAGTCTCCCCCTGACAGGGGTGATAGATACGCAGTATTTT. It specifies CSASLPLTGVIDTQYF.

The V gene is TRBV7-9, the J gene TRBJ2-1; 10 nucleotides line up with TRBD1. The CDR3 spans 14 residues. Germline V gene data show CDR1 as SEHNR and CDR2 as FQNEAQ (reference sequence). V was pared by 5 bases and J by 7 bases, with 5 bases of the junction left unmatched. CDR3 protein: CASSGGQGGNEQFF. CDR3 DNA: TGTGCCAGCAGCGGCGGACAGGGGGGGAATGAGCAGTTCTTC. Based on the CDR3 plus reference TRBV7-9 and TRBJ2-1, the full variable domain is DTGVSQNPRHKITKRGQNVTFRCDPISEHNRLYWYRQTLGQGPEFLTYFQNEAQLEKSRLLSDRFSAERPKGSFSTLEIQRTEQGDSAMYLCASSGGQGGNEQFFGPGTRLTVL.

This chain joins TRBV2 and TRBJ2-7; D may be TRBD1 (6 bases). Germline V lookup: CDR1 SNHLY, CDR2 FYNNEI. The CDR3 has 16 residues. Trimming pared 1 base from V and 3 bases from J, leaving 16 bases between. CDR3 in DNA: TGTGCCAGCAGTGAAGAGGCCACAGGGCTATTCTACGAGCAGTACTTC. Protein: CASSEEATGLFYEQYF.

The chain recombines TRBV20-1 with TRBJ2-7; D is ambiguous. The length of the CDR3 is 13 residues. CDR1 DFQATT and CDR2 SNEGSKA come from the germline V gene (reference sequence). V gave up 0 bases and J gave up 5 bases, with 11 bases separating them. CDR3 loop: CSARELKGHEQYF. CDR3 sequence (DNA): TGCAGTGCTAGAGAACTTAAGGGCCACGAGCAGTACTTC.

The J gene is TRBJ2-7, the V gene TRBV7-2; tentatively, D is TRBD2 (6 bases). The CDR3 sequence is 16 residues long. V was pared by 6 bases and J by 2 bases, with 20 bases between. Germline CDR1 SGHTA, CDR2 FQGNSA. In DNA form, the CDR3 reads TGTGCCAGCAGATCGGAAGGGGAGGCCCCACCCTACGAGCAGTACTTC. Translated: CASRSEGEAPPYEQYF. Combining the CDR3 with reference TRBV7-2 and TRBJ2-7 gives the whole variable domain GAGVSQSPSNKVTEKGKDVELRCDPISGHTALYWYRQSLGQGLEFLIYFQGNSAPDKSGLPSDRFSAERTGGSVSTLTIQRTQQEDSAVYLCASRSEGEAPPYEQYFGPGTRLTVT.

In this sample, this clonotype turned up many times. The chain uses TRBV10-3 and TRBJ2-1, with D possibly being TRBD1 (5 bases). The ends were cut back, 11 bases at V and 7 bases at J, with 15 bases in the middle. This CDR3 is 12 amino acids long. Germline CDR1 reads ENHRY; CDR2 reads SYGVKD. The chain's CDR3 is CAAGQMANEQFF. The CDR3 nucleotides are TGTGCCGCTGGACAAATGGCGAATGAGCAGTTCTTC.